This T cell receptor beta chain comes out of a study of PD-1 blockade in classical Hodgkin lymphoma. Brentuximab vedotin exposure varied among the patients, all of whom had relapsed after autologous stem cell transplantation. Losses at the gene ends were 4 bases for V and 6 bases for J; bases not matched to a gene: 5. Germline CDR1 MNHEY, CDR2 SVGAGI. This CDR3 spans 15 amino acids. Clones were read by immunoSEQ multiplex PCR, and TCRdb kept only the in-frame ones, dropping some. This sample has over 35,000 clones; around 80% occur once, and the top ten carry 20% to 25%. Source: peripheral blood mononuclear cells (PBMCs), taken before the second cycle of nivolumab. The origin of this receptor is a human donor with classical Hodgkin lymphoma. This rearrangement joins TRBV6-5 to TRBJ2-1, with 11 positions matching TRBD2. Here the CDR3 reads CASSLAGGPSNEQFF. As DNA, the CDR3 is TGTGCCAGCAGTTTAGCGGGAGGGCCCTCCAATGAGCAGTTCTTC.